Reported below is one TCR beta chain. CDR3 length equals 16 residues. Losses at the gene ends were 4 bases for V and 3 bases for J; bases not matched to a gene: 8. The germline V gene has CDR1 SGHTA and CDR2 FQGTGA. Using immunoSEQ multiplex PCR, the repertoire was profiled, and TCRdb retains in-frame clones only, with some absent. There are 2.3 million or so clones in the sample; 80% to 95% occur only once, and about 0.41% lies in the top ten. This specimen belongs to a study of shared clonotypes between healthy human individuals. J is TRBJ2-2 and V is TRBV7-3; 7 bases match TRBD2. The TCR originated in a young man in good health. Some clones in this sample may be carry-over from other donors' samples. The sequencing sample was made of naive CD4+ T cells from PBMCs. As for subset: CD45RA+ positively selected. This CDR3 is CASSSKPTSDTGELFF. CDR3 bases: TGTGCCAGCAGCTCCAAGCCCACTAGCGACACCGGGGAGCTGTTTTTT.